The clone carrying this T cell receptor (beta chain) was observed a single time. Its antigen is unknown. Sequencing used immunoSEQ multiplex PCR; TCRdb keeps in-frame clones, though not all of them. The table has approximately 2,000,000 clones, 85% to 95% seen once. The data stem from a study of shared clonotypes between healthy human individuals. Notes on the study in general: Between a handful of donors, naive CD4 clonotypes were shared at a level of approximately 5%. Clonotypes shared by all four sorted-subset donors had higher generation probabilities than non-shared clonotypes.

Sequencing input: naive CD4+ T cells from PBMCs. Documented subset: CD45RA+ positively selected. This sequence was found in a man aged 18-30 years in good health. Some clones in this sample may be carry-over from other donors' samples.

The CDR3: CASSKRRTVSTSGANVLTF. The CDR3 DNA reads as TGTGCCAGCAGTAAAAGACGGACGGTCTCCACCTCTGGGGCCAACGTCCTGACTTTC. This chain connects TRBV11-2 to TRBJ2-6; unclear D gene. CDR3 length: 19 amino acids. Germline lookup yields CDR1 SGHAT and CDR2 FQNNGV. V was trimmed by 6 bases and J by 0 bases, leaving 21 bases between them.